This record looks at one TCR beta chain sequence and its context. Its target is unknown. Sequencing of the DNA from cultured CD4+ T cells was carried out with the Oncomine TCR Beta short-read assay. TCRdb recomputed calls from the PCR reads with MiXCR, one row per CDR3 protein. The sample consists of roughly 7,000 distinct CDR3 sequences, 25% of them appearing once. Germline V gene lookup returns CDR1 DFQATT and CDR2 SNEGSKA (reference sequence). Unmatched junction bases numbered 1, after V lost 6 bases and J lost 4 bases. The CDR3 covers 12 residues. This record comes from a study of vaccination and CD4 T cells after COVID-19. Study findings and constraints: A nonsignificant median increase from about 20 to 38 SARS-CoV-2-reactive clonotypes was observed. Early post-infection timepoints were not included, and relatively few convalescent patients were studied.

Treatment specified: roughly ten-day PBMC culture with coronavirus spike peptide pools or control peptides (ViraFEST assay). Sequencing used CD4+ T cells from blood, cultured in vitro, obtained after SARS-CoV-2 vaccination. This chain links TRBV20-1 with TRBJ2-1; 9 bases fit TRBD2. This sequence was found in a human donor who had recovered from COVID-19. The CDR3 nucleotides are TGCAGTGCGCGGGGGGGGTACAATGAGCAGTTCTTC. Residues: CSARGGYNEQFF.